One sample yielded the 4 T cell receptor beta chains listed below, sequenced in a study of T cells in Graves' hyperthyroidism and ophthalmopathy. RNA transcripts served as the template for amplifying TCR beta CDR3 regions. When the TCR CDR3 underwent first-round RT-PCR, the HTBI primer set was used. One entry per CDR3 protein results from TCRdb running MiXCR on the multiplex PCR reads. The profile shows a few hundred thousand distinct CDR3 sequences, 40% to 55% of them singletons. The sequencing input was peripheral blood or thyroid tissue (not recorded which). The receptor source for this set is an adult woman with Graves' disease, either hyperthyroidism or ophthalmopathy (not recorded which).

This clonotype has a count of ten or more. The V gene is TRBV20-1, the J gene TRBJ1-1, with D maybe TRBD1 (5 bases). This CDR3 is 14 amino acids long. CDR1 is DFQATT and CDR2 is SNEGSKA in the germline V gene (reference sequence). Deletions cut 2 bases from V and 5 bases from J, with 15 bases between. The CDR3 loop is CSARRGDTRTEAFF. CDR3 nucleotides: TGCAGTGCTAGACGGGGGGATACGCGAACTGAAGCTTTCTTT.

This clonotype was recorded at least ten times. The rearrangement uses TRBV12-3 or TRBV12-4 and TRBJ2-5; weak D call: TRBD1 (5 bases). There are 13 residues in the CDR3. V lost 7 bases, J lost 0 bases, and 9 bases lay in between. The CDR3 DNA follows: TGTGCCAGCACAAGCAGGGACCAAGAGACCCAGTACTTC. It encodes CASTSRDQETQYF.

The table lists this clonotype with many counts. The V and J genes are TRBV6-1 and TRBJ2-2; D call uncertain. The ends were cut back, 7 bases at V and 5 bases at J, with 5 bases in the middle. There are 11 residues in the CDR3. Germline V lookup: CDR1 MNHNS, CDR2 SASEGT. CDR3 nucleotide sequence: TGTGCCAGCACCAAAACCGGGGAGCTGTTTTTT. This sequence encodes CASTKTGELFF.

This clonotype was observed a handful of times. V and J are TRBV15 and TRBJ2-2; TRBD2 agrees at 12 bases. The junction had 4 bases not matched to a gene; V was cut back by 5 bases and J by 3 bases. CDR3 length equals 16 residues. Germline CDR1 is LNHNV and CDR2 is YYDKDF (reference sequence). The CDR3 spells CATSVRLAGDTGELFF. For the CDR3, the DNA is TGTGCCACCAGCGTCAGACTAGCGGGAGACACCGGGGAGCTGTTTTTT.